This TCR beta chain originates from a study of CD8 T cells in Susac syndrome. Study-level points and caveats: Among people with Susac, CD8+ clonal expansion was greatest in TEMRA cells and active patients.

J was trimmed by 6 bases and V by 6 bases; bases with no gene match: 7. There are 14 residues in the CDR3. Per the germline V gene, CDR1 is LNHDA and CDR2 is SQIVND (reference sequence). As regards this clonotype: What it recognizes is unknown.

With random hexamers, reverse transcription was performed on about 0.5 to 1 ug of RNA. TCRdb re-derived calls from the immunoSEQ multiplex PCR reads in MiXCR, one entry per CDR3 protein. The data contain fewer than 85,000 distinct CDR3 sequences, roughly 94% of them singletons. Sequenced material: CD8+ T cells from PBMCs. The V and J genes are TRBV19 and TRBJ1-5; the match to TRBD1 covers 8 bases. This TCR was sampled from a human donor with Susac syndrome. The CDR3, as DNA: TGTGCCAGTAGCAAGACAGGGGCGGGTCAGCCCCAGCATTTT. This gives the protein CASSKTGAGQPQHF.